The present T cell receptor (beta chain) was sequenced within a study of breast tumors, draining lymph nodes, adjacent tissues. Whole-study findings and limits: Most tumor T cells seemingly derive from lymph node, then expand in tumor. Tumor repertoires ranked between lymph nodes and nontumor tissue in diversity, with V and J gene preferences. Data only fit, rather than demonstrated, lymph node origin of most tumor T cells.

CDR3 length equals 14 residues. From the multiplex PCR reads, TCRdb called clonotypes with MiXCR, one entry per CDR3 protein. The data contain around 250,000 distinct CDR3 sequences, less than 35% of them singletons. Axillary draining lymph nodes of breast cancer patients supplied the node samples. Concerning this clonotype itself: Its specificity is unknown. Possible read error: a much larger clone is one base away.

This clonotype originated in a female donor with breast cancer. Some clones in this sample may be carry-over from other donors' samples. This chain connects TRBV12-3 or TRBV12-4 to TRBJ2-2, with TRBD1 identical over 7 bases. The sequenced material came from axillary lymph node tissue. The CDR3 sequence: CATAKGQGVGEMFF. CDR3 nucleotide sequence: TGTGCCACCGCAAAGGGTCAGGGGGTAGGGGAGATGTTTTTT.